This T cell receptor (beta chain) came from a study of Tregs in tolerant kidney transplant recipients. CDR3 length equals 18 residues. The germline gives CDR1 SEHNR, CDR2 FQNEAQ (reference sequence). The junction had 11 bases not matched to a gene; V was cut back by 1 base and J by 3 bases. Sequencing used immunoSEQ multiplex PCR; TCRdb keeps in-frame clones, though not all of them. The sample lists roughly 64,000 clones, roughly 86% occurring once. Recipients received nonmyeloablative bone marrow transplants from related graft donors, with transient mixed chimerism. This clonotype originated in a human patient who received a combined kidney and bone marrow transplant. These T cells may partly come from the graft donor. The specimen comprised CD4+ T cells from blood (PBMCs), sampled 6 months after the transplant. The chain recombines TRBV7-9 with TRBJ2-1, with 8 bases fitting TRBD2. CDR3 protein: CASSLGVRAGGRYNEQFF. DNA of the CDR3: TGTGCCAGCAGCTTAGGGGTGCGGGCGGGAGGACGCTACAATGAGCAGTTCTTC.